The 5 T cell receptor beta chains in this list originate from one sample, sequenced in a study of shared T cell receptors in the human thymus. TCRdb's table, derived via immunoSEQ multiplex PCR, lists solely in-frame clones and lacks some. The top ten hold about 0.0094% of the sample, which has 640,000 or so clones, 80% to 90% seen once. These records were also assigned to another study, of human thymus T cells.

Sequencing was carried out using thymocytes. These receptors were collected from a boy younger than two with a congenital heart defect.

This clone appeared a single time. The V and J genes are TRBV14 and TRBJ2-3, with a possible D match to TRBD1 (5 bases). The V gene's germline CDR1 is SGHDN and CDR2 FVKESK. This CDR3 is 13 amino acids long. Trimming took off 3 bases at V and 8 bases at J, with 12 bases between the two ends. The CDR3 DNA is TGTGCCAGCAGCCAGGGAAGACAGCTTACGCAGTATTTT. It codes for CASSQGRQLTQYF.

The chain has TRBV25-1 and TRBJ1-2, with no clear D. Germline loops: CDR1 MGHDK, CDR2 SYGVNS. This CDR3 is built from 14 residues. V was pared by 1 base and J by 4 bases, with 10 bases between. For the CDR3, the DNA is TGTGCCAGCAGTGAATGGGAGCGCGCCTATGGCTACACCTTC. Its translation is CASSEWERAYGYTF.

The V call is TRBV28, the J call TRBJ2-7; a possible D gene is TRBD2 (6 bases). Germline V gene sequence: CDR1 MDHEN, CDR2 SYDVKM. Trimming removed 3 bases at V and 2 bases at J, with 17 bases between. CDR3 length: 16 residues. The CDR3 nucleotides read TGTGCCAGCAGTTTGGCTAGCGAGGGCTGGACCTACGAGCAGTACTTC. The encoded protein is CASSLASEGWTYEQYF.

The V and J genes are TRBV15 and TRBJ2-7; maybe TRBD1 (7 bases). Germline V gene data show CDR1 as LNHNV and CDR2 as YYDKDF (reference sequence). Trimming stripped 1 base from V and 3 bases from J, with 19 bases between. The CDR3 covers 17 residues. CDR3 loop: CATSRVKAGGSIYEQYF. Written as DNA, the CDR3 is TGTGCCACCAGCAGAGTAAAAGCAGGGGGGAGTATCTACGAGCAGTACTTC.

The J gene is TRBJ2-5, the V gene TRBV27; perhaps TRBD2 as D (5 bases). The ends were cut back, 4 bases at V and 2 bases at J, with 11 bases in the middle. The CDR3 covers 14 residues. Germline V gene sequence: CDR1 MNHEY, CDR2 SMNVEV (reference sequence). This CDR3 is CASSYGDRQETQYF. DNA of the CDR3: TGTGCCAGCAGTTACGGGGATCGACAAGAGACCCAGTACTTC.